These 13 T cell receptor beta chains were sequenced from one sample in a study of cytomegalovirus exposure and HLA in healthy donors. The study ran its PCR with 60 Vbeta and 13 Jbeta primers. Profiling relied on immunoSEQ multiplex PCR, and the TCRdb table lists in-frame clones only, not all of them. The table has approximately 150,000 clones, 68% seen once. The specimen sequenced was PBMCs. Source of these receptors: a woman aged 18 to 35 in good health and CMV-seropositive.

This clone was observed a single time. The chain employs TRBV9 and TRBJ1-1; D is ambiguous. Per the germline V gene, CDR1 is SGDLS and CDR2 is YYNGEE. CDR3 length: 14 amino acids. Trimming shortened V by 3 bases and J by 1 base, and 10 bases separated the two germline ends. The DNA of the CDR3 is TGTGCCAGCAGCGCCTATGGAGGGAACACTGAAGCTTTCTTT. It encodes CASSAYGGNTEAFF.

The rearrangement links TRBV7-2 to TRBJ1-6; D is possibly TRBD1 (6 bases). CDR1 and CDR2 from the germline V gene are SGHTA and FQGNSA. The CDR3 sequence is 16 residues long. V lost 5 bases, J lost 6 bases, and 17 bases lay in between. The CDR3 spells CASSRETGTGNSPLHF. In nucleotides, the CDR3 is TGTGCCAGCAGCCGAGAGACAGGAACGGGTAATTCACCCCTCCACTTT. Drawing the rest from reference TRBV7-2 and TRBJ1-6, the complete variable domain is GAGVSQSPSNKVTEKGKDVELRCDPISGHTALYWYRQSLGQGLEFLIYFQGNSAPDKSGLPSDRFSAERTGGSVSTLTIQRTQQEDSAVYLCASSRETGTGNSPLHFGNGTRLTVT.

This sequence joins TRBV5-1 and TRBJ2-7; TRBD2 matches at 7 bases. The length of the CDR3 is 15 residues. Per the germline V gene, CDR1 is SGHRS and CDR2 is YFSETQ. V lost 1 base and J lost 4; bases outside the gene matches: 8. The CDR3 sequence: CASSLLGEGLYEQYF. Written as DNA, the CDR3 is TGCGCCAGCAGCTTGTTGGGGGAGGGCCTATACGAGCAGTACTTC. The full variable domain, completed using reference TRBV5-1 and TRBJ2-7, is KAGVTQTPRYLIKTRGQQVTLSCSPISGHRSVSWYQQTPGQGLQFLFEYFSETQRNKGNFPGRFSGRQFSNSRSEMNVSTLELGDSALYLCASSLLGEGLYEQYFGPGTRLTVT.

The CDR3 DNA reads as TGTGCCAGCAGACCTACAGGGTTCCCCCCTGAAGCTTTCTTT. It encodes CASRPTGFPPEAFF. The chain combines TRBV28 with TRBJ1-1; D possibly corresponds to TRBD1 (6 bases). Trimming left V 6 bases short and J 6 bases short, with 17 bases between. Germline lookup yields CDR1 MDHEN and CDR2 SYDVKM. The CDR3 loop spans 14 amino acids.

This chain joins TRBV7-9 and TRBJ1-6; 8 positions agree with TRBD1. Germline loops: CDR1 SEHNR, CDR2 FQNEAQ (reference sequence). V shed 5 bases and J 10 bases; nucleotides not matched to a gene: 13. This CDR3 region has 16 residues. The CDR3 loop is CASSVLGGQASSPLHF. The CDR3 DNA reads TGTGCCAGCAGCGTACTAGGGGGACAGGCTAGCTCACCCCTCCACTTT.

J is TRBJ1-5 and V is TRBV29-1; the D gene is possibly TRBD1 (6 bases). V lost 8 bases and J lost 0, with 23 bases in between. This CDR3 contains 17 residues. CDR1 and CDR2 from the germline V gene are SQVTM and ANQGSEA. The CDR3 DNA is TGCAGCCCCACTGGGTCAGGGGTCAATCTTAGCAATCAGCCCCAGCATTTT. Its translation: CSPTGSGVNLSNQPQHF.

The V and J genes are TRBV9 and TRBJ1-1, with a possible D match to TRBD1 (5 bases). The V gene lost 4 bases and the J gene lost 4 bases, with 17 bases spanning the gap. This CDR3 spans 15 amino acids. Germline loops: CDR1 SGDLS, CDR2 YYNGEE. CDR3 protein: CASSPKGVLGTEAFF. The CDR3 DNA reads TGTGCCAGCAGCCCAAAAGGGGTGTTAGGCACTGAAGCTTTCTTT.

The rearrangement joins TRBV7-2 to TRBJ2-7; TRBD1 is a possible D gene (7 bases). From germline, CDR1 is SGHTA and CDR2 FQGNSA. The CDR3 extends over 17 amino acids. V gave up 1 base and J gave up 1 base, with 17 bases separating them. The CDR3 loop reads CASSLVGGTVLSYEQYF. In DNA, the CDR3 is TGTGCCAGCAGCTTAGTAGGGGGGACAGTGTTATCCTACGAGCAGTACTTC.

Worth noting for this clone: Distinct nucleotide sequences in the sample also encode this CDR3. This chain uses TRBV28 with TRBJ1-2, with D perhaps TRBD1 (6 bases). Between the trimmed V and J ends, which lost 2 bases and 5 bases, there was a span of 9 bases. The CDR3 consists of 13 residues. CDR1 and CDR2 (germline): MDHEN, SYDVKM. CDR3 loop: CASSLGQGYGYTF. CDR3 in DNA: TGTGCCAGCAGTTTAGGGCAGGGGTATGGCTACACCTTC.

This clone was seen a few times. The chain links TRBV30 to TRBJ1-3; D possibly corresponds to TRBD1 (6 bases). Per germline, CDR1 GTSNPN and CDR2 SVGIG (reference sequence). The CDR3 runs to 13 residues. Between the trimmed V and J ends, which lost 2 bases and 4 bases, there was a span of 9 bases. The CDR3 region has the DNA TGTGCCTGGAGTCTAGGGGGAGGAAACACCATATATTTT. Amino acid sequence: CAWSLGGGNTIYF.

The V and J genes are TRBV28 and TRBJ2-5; TRBD2 matches at 11 bases. The CDR3 is 14 residues long. CDR1 and CDR2 from the germline V gene are MDHEN and SYDVKM. With 6 bases clipped from V and 6 bases from J, the junction kept 6 bases outside the gene matches. The CDR3 nucleotides are TGTGCCAGCAGCCTTACTAGCGGGAGAAAGACCCAGTACTTC. Protein sequence: CASSLTSGRKTQYF.

The chain combines TRBV27 with TRBJ2-7; 11 positions agree with TRBD2. The germline CDR1 and CDR2 sequences are MNHEY and SMNVEV (reference sequence). With 5 bases clipped from V and 5 bases from J, the junction kept 2 bases outside the gene matches. CDR3 length: 13 residues. The CDR3 nucleotides read TGTGCCAGCAGTACTAGCGGGAGTAACGAGCAGTACTTC. It codes for CASSTSGSNEQYF.

This sequence joins TRBV7-2 and TRBJ2-5; 7 bases align to TRBD2. Looked up from germline, CDR1 is SGHTA and CDR2 is FQGNSA. J gave up 2 bases and V 1 base, and 4 bases lay outside the gene matches. The CDR3 has 15 residues. CDR3 DNA: TGTGCCAGCAGCTTAGGCGGGGGTCCTCAAGAGACCCAGTACTTC. It is translated as CASSLGGGPQETQYF.